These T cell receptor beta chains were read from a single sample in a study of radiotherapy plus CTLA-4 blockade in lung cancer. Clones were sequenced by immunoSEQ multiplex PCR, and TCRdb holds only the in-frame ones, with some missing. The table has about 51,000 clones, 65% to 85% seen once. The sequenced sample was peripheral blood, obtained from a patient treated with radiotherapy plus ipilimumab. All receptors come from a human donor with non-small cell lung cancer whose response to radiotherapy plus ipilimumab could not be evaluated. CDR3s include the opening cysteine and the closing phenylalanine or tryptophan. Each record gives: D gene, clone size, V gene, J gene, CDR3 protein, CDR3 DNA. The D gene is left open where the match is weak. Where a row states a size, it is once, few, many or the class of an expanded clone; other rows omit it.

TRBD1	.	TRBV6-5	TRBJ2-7	CASRQGAEQYF	TGTGCCAGTAGACAGGGAGCCGAGCAGTACTTC
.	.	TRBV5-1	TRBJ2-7	CASSLLPGTATYEQYF	TGCGCCAGCAGCCTTCTCCCGGGGACTGCCACCTACGAGCAGTACTTC
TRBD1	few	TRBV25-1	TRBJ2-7	CASSVPPGQGHYEQYF	TGTGCCAGCAGTGTCCCACCGGGACAGGGACACTACGAGCAGTACTTC
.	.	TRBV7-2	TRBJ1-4	CASSFRQNEKLFF	TGTGCCAGCAGCTTCCGACAGAATGAAAAACTGTTTTTT
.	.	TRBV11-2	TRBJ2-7	CASSLNPTLYEQYF	TGTGCCAGCAGCTTAAACCCAACTCTCTACGAGCAGTACTTC
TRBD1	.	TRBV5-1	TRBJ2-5	CASSHFKDRAQETQYF	TGCGCCAGCAGTCACTTTAAGGACAGGGCCCAAGAGACCCAGTACTTC
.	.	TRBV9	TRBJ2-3	CASGSHYTQYF	TGTGCCAGCGGCTCACATTATACGCAGTATTTT
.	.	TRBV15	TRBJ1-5	CATSRDHTGNSNQPQHF	TGTGCCACCAGCAGAGACCACACAGGAAATAGCAATCAGCCCCAGCATTTT
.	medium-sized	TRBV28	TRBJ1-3	CASSLTLGGNTIYF	TGTGCCAGCAGCCTTACGCTGGGCGGAAACACCATATATTTT
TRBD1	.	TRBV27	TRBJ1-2	CASRTYRGRSYGYTF	TGTGCCAGCAGGACCTACAGGGGGCGCAGCTATGGCTACACCTTC
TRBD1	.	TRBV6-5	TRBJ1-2	CASSYPTGRGYTF	TGTGCCAGCAGTTATCCGACAGGGAGGGGCTACACCTTC
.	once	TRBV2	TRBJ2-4	CASRGDLQGIQYF	TGTGCCAGCCGGGGGGACCTTCAGGGGATTCAGTACTTC
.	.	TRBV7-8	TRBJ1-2	CASSSTAAVFNYGYTF	TGTGCCAGCAGCTCGACGGCCGCGGTCTTTAACTATGGCTACACCTTC
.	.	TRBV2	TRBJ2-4	CASSEITTEDIQYF	TGTGCCAGCAGTGAAATAACAACCGAGGACATTCAGTACTTC
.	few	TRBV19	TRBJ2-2	CASRPPIQGGNTGELFF	TGTGCCAGCCGACCACCTATCCAGGGGGGTAACACCGGGGAGCTGTTTTTT
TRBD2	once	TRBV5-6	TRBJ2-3	CASSLGTSGFTSTDTQYF	TGTGCCAGCAGCTTAGGGACTAGCGGGTTTACTAGCACAGATACGCAGTATTTT
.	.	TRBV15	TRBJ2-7	CATSSQYSGQYF	TGTGCCACCAGCAGTCAGTATAGCGGGCAGTACTTC
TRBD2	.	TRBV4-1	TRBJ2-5	CASSRGLAGEETQYF	TGCGCCAGCAGCCGTGGACTAGCGGGGGAAGAGACCCAGTACTTC
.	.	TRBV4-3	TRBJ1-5	CASSRSYSGSNQPQHF	TGCGCCAGCAGCCGATCGTACAGCGGCAGCAATCAGCCCCAGCATTTT
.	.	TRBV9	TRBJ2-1	CASSVAQGQYNEQFF	TGTGCCAGCAGCGTAGCCCAGGGGCAATACAATGAGCAGTTCTTC
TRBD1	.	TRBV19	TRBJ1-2	CAGGTGGYGYTF	TGTGCCGGAGGGACAGGAGGCTATGGCTACACCTTC
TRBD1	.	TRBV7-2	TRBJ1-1	CASSPNRQGPSAFF	TGTGCCAGCAGCCCAAACCGACAGGGGCCCTCAGCTTTCTTT
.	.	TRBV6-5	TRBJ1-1	CATLGLKRTEAFF	TGTGCCACCCTAGGACTCAAGCGGACTGAAGCTTTCTTT
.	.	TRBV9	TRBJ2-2	CASSAIQTGELFF	TGTGCCAGCAGCGCAATACAAACCGGGGAGCTGTTTTTT
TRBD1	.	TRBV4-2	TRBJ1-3	CASSQGQGKGGNTIYF	TGTGCCAGCAGCCAGGGACAGGGTAAAGGAGGAAACACCATATATTTT
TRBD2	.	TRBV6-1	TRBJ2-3	CASSERGSRLAGSADTQYF	TGTGCCAGCAGTGAAAGGGGTAGCAGACTAGCGGGTAGCGCAGATACGCAGTATTTT
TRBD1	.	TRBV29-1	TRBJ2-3	CSVDLRDRGNLDTQYF	TGCAGCGTAGATCTCCGGGACAGGGGTAATTTAGATACGCAGTATTTT
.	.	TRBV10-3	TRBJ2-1	CAISDMPRLEYNEQFF	TGTGCCATCAGTGATATGCCGAGACTAGAGTACAATGAGCAGTTCTTC
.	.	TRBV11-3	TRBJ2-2	CASSLRGNTGELFF	TGTGCCAGCAGCTTAAGAGGGAACACCGGGGAGCTGTTTTTT
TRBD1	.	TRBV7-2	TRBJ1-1	CASSSTGSRTEAFF	TGTGCCAGCAGCTCGACAGGGAGCCGCACTGAAGCTTTCTTT
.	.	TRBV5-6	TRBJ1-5	CASNLGGGNLNQPQHF	TGTGCCAGCAACTTAGGCGGGGGGAACCTCAATCAGCCCCAGCATTTT
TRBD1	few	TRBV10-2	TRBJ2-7	CASHDRGPYEQYF	TGCGCCAGCCACGACAGGGGACCCTACGAGCAGTACTTC
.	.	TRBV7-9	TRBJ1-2	CASSSYVAAEGYTF	TGTGCCAGCAGCTCTTATGTAGCGGCGGAGGGCTACACCTTC
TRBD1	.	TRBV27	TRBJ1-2	CASSTNRDRANYGYTF	TGTGCCAGCAGTACAAACCGGGACAGGGCCAACTATGGCTACACCTTC
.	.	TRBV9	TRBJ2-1	CASSERYYNEQFF	TGTGCCAGCAGCGAACGCTATTACAATGAGCAGTTCTTC
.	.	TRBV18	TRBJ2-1	CASSQNSASAIYNEQFF	TGTGCCAGCTCGCAAAACTCGGCTAGCGCGATCTACAATGAGCAGTTCTTC
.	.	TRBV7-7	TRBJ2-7	CASSLGRTYEQYF	TGTGCTAGCAGCTTAGGGAGGACCTACGAGCAGTACTTC
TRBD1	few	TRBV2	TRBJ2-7	CASTSDRGTYEQYF	TGTGCCAGCACCTCGGACAGGGGGACCTACGAGCAGTACTTC
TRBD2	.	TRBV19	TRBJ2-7	CASSMTSGSYEQYF	TGTGCCAGTAGTATGACTAGCGGCTCCTACGAGCAGTACTTC
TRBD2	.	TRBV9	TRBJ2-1	CASSVLAGASNEQFF	TGTGCCAGCAGCGTGTTAGCGGGGGCCAGCAATGAGCAGTTCTTC
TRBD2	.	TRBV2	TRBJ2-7	CAGSRLAGAYEQYF	TGTGCCGGCAGTAGACTAGCGGGAGCCTACGAGCAGTACTTC
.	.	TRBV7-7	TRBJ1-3	CASSLGQGPGNTIYF	TGTGCCAGCAGCTTAGGGCAGGGGCCAGGAAACACCATATATTTT
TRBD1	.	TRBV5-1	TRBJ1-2	CASSTGGGYGYTF	TGCGCCAGCAGCACAGGGGGCGGCTATGGCTACACCTTC
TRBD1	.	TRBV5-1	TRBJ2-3	CASSRTGGTDTQYF	TGCGCCAGCAGCAGGACAGGTGGGACAGATACGCAGTATTTT